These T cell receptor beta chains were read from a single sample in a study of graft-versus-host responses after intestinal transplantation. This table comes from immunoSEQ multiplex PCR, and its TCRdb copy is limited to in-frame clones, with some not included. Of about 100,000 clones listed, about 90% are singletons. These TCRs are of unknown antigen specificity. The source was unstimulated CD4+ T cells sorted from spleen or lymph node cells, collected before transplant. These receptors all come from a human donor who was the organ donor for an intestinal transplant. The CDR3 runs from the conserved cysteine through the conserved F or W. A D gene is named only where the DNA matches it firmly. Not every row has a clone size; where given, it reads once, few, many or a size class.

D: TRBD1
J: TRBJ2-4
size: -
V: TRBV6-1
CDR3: CASSEWGGTGTGALGAKNIQYF
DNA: TGTGCCAGCAGTGAATGGGGGGGGACCGGGACAGGGGCCCTTGGGGCCAAAAACATTCAGTACTTC

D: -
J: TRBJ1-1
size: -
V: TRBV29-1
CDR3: CSVRLNTEAFF
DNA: TGCAGCGTTAGGTTGAACACTGAAGCTTTCTTT

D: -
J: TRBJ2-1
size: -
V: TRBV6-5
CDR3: CASSSGRGSYNEQFF
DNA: TGTGCCAGCAGTTCGGGGCGGGGATCGTACAATGAGCAGTTCTTC

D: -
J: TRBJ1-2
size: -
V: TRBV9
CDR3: CASSLAETPNYGYTF
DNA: TGTGCCAGCAGCCTCGCAGAGACCCCTAACTATGGCTACACCTTC

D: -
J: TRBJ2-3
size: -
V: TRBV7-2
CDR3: CASSLVHSDTQYF
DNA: TGTGCCAGCAGCTTAGTCCATTCAGATACGCAGTATTTT

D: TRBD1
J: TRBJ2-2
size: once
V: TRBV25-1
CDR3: CASRSGTGGNTGELFF
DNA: TGTGCCAGCAGATCCGGGACAGGGGGGAACACCGGGGAGCTGTTTTTT

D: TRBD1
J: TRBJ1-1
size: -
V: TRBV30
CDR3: CAWTGTGTSEAFF
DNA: TGTGCCTGGACCGGGACAGGGACCTCTGAAGCTTTCTTT

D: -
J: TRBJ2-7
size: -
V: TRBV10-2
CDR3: CASAPGSYEQYF
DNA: TGCGCCAGCGCCCCCGGGTCCTACGAGCAGTACTTC

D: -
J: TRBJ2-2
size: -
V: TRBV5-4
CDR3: CAFLGGSNTGELFF
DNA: TGTGCCTTCCTCGGGGGATCGAACACCGGGGAGCTGTTTTTT

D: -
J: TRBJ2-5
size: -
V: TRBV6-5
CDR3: CASRVVTGSETQYF
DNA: TGTGCCAGCAGGGTTGTCACAGGGTCAGAGACCCAGTACTTC

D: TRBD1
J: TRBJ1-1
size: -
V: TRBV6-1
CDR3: CASSRSGQGDTEAFF
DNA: TGTGCCAGCAGCCGCTCGGGACAGGGGGACACTGAAGCTTTCTTT

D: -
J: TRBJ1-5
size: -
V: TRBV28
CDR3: CASSLPQDNQPQHF
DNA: TGTGCCAGCAGTTTACCCCAGGACAATCAGCCCCAGCATTTT

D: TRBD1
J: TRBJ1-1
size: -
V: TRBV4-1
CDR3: CASSRGTGGTEAFF
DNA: TGCGCCAGCAGCCGCGGGACAGGGGGAACTGAAGCTTTCTTT

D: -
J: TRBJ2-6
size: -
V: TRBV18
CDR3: CASSVNVLTF
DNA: TGTGCCAGCTCGGTCAACGTCCTGACTTTC

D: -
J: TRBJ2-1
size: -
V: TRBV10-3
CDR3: CAISSTSRQAKSSYNEQFF
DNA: TGTGCCATCAGTTCTACCTCAAGACAGGCCAAGAGCTCCTACAATGAGCAGTTCTTC

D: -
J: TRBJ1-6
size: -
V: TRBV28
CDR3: CASSPSSEGWGSPLHF
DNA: TGTGCCAGCAGTCCCTCGTCTGAGGGATGGGGTTCACCCCTCCACTTT

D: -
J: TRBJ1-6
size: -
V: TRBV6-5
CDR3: CASSYTQGTNSPLHF
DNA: TGTGCCAGCAGTTACACGCAGGGGACCAATTCACCCCTCCACTTT